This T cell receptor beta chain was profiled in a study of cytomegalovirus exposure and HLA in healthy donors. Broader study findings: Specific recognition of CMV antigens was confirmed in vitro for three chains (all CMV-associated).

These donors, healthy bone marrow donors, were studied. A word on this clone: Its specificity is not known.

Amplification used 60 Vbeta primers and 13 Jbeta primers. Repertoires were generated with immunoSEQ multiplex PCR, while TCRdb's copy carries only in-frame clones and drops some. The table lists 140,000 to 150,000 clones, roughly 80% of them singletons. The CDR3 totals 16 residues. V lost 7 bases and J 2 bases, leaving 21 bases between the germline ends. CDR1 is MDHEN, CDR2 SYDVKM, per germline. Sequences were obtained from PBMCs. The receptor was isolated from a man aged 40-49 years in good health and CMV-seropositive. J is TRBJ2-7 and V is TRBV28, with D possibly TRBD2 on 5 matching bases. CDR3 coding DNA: TGTGCCAGCACTCCCCCGGGGTCAAGTACCCCCTACGAGCAGTACTTC. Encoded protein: CASTPPGSSTPYEQYF.